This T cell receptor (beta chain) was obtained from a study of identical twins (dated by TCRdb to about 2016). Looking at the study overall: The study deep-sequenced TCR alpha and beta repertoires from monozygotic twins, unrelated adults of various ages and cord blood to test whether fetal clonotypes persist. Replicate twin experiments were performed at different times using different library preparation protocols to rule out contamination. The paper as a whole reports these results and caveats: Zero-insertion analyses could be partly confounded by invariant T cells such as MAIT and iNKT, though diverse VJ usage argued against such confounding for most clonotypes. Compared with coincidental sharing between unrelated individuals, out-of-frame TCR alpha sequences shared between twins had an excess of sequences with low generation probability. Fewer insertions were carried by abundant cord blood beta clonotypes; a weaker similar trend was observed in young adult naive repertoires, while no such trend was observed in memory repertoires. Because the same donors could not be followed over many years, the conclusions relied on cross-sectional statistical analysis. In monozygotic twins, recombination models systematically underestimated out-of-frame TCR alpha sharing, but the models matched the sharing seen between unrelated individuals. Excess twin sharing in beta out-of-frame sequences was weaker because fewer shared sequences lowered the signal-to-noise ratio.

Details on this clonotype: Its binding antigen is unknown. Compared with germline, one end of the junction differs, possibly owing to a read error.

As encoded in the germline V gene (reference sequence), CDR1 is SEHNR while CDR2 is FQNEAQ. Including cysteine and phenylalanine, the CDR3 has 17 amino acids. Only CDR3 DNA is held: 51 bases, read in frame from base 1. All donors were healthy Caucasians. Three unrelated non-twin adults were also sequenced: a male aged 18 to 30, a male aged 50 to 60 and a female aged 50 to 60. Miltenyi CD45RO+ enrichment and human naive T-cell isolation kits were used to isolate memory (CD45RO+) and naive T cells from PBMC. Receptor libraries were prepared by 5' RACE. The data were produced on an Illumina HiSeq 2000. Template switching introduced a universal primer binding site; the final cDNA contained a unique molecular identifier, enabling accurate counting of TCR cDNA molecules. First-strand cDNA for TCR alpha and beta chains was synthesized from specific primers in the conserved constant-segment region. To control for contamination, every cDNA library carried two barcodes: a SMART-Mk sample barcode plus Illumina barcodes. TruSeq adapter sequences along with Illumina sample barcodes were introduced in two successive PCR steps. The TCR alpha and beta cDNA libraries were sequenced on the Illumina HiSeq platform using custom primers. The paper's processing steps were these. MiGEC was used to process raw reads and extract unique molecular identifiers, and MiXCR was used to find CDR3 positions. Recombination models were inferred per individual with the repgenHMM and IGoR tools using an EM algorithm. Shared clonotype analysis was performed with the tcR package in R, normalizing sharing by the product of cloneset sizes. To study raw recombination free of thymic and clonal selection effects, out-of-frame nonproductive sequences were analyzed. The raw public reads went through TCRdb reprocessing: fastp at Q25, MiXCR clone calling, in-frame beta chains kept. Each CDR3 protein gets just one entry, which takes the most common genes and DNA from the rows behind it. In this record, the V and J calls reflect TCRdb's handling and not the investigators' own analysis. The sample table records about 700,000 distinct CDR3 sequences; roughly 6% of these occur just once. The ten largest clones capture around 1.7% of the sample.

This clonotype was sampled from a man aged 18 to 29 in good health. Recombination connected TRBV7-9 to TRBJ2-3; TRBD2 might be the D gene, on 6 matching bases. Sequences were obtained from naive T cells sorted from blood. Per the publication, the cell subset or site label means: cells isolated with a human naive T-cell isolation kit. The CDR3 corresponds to CSSSTRRLVGGTDTQYF. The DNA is TGTTCCAGCAGCACGCGACGACTAGTTGGGGGCACAGATACGCAGTATTTT.